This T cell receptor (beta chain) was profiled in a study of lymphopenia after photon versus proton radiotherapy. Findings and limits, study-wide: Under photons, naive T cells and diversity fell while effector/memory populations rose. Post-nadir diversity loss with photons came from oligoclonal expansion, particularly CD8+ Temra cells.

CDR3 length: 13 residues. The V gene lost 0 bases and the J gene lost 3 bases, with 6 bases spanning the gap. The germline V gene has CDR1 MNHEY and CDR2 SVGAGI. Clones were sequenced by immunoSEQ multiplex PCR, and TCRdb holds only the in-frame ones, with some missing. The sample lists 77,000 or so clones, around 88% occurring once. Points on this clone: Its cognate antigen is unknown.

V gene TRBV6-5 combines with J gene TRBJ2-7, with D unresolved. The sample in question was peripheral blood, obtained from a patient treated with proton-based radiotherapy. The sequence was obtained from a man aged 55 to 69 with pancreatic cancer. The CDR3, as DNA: TGTGCCAGCAGTTACTCGGGCAGCTACGAGCAGTACTTC. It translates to CASSYSGSYEQYF.